These 14 T cell receptor beta chains originate from one sample sequenced in a study of esophageal squamous cell carcinoma under preoperative chemotherapy (dated by TCRdb to between 2018 and 2020). Libraries were built with PCR. The instrument was a HiSeq X Ten. Using fastp at Q25 and MiXCR, TCRdb reprocessed the public reads and kept productive beta chains. Here each entry gathers all rows of one CDR3 protein and keeps the most common genes and DNA. This sample gives about 30,000 distinct CDR3 sequences in total; under 55% of them show up just once. 9.5% to 15% of the sample is held by the ten biggest clonotypes. The sample's time point label, in plain terms: before preoperative PTX-NDP chemotherapy. The specimen was taken from a patient given preoperative chemotherapy. These receptors originate from a human donor with esophageal squamous cell carcinoma. The donor label of this sample is uncertain.

This clonotype has at least ten counts. Just one base apart from a much larger clone, this may be a read error. The chain recombines TRBV6-1 with TRBJ2-5; 9 bases are shared with TRBD2. With V trimmed by 5 bases and J by 11 bases, 27 bases remained unmatched. CDR3 size: 19 residues. Germline CDR1 is MNHNS and CDR2 is SASEGT. The CDR3 region has the DNA TGTGCCAGCAGTCCTGTCGGGTTAGCGGGAGCTGCGGTCACCAGGGAGCAGTACTTC. Translated, it gives CASSPVGLAGAAVTREQYF.

This clonotype was seen just once. One end of the junction fails to match germline, which may point to a read error. The CDR3 nucleotides read TGTGCCAGCAGCTTCATGCTGGCGGGCCGGGACCAAGACATCCAGTACTTC. It is translated as CASSFMLAGRDQDIQYF. The rearrangement joins TRBV7-3 to TRBJ2-4, with D possibly being TRBD1 or TRBD2 (5 bases each). CDR1 and CDR2 (germline): SGHTA, FQGTGA. The CDR3 sequence is 17 residues long.

This clonotype came up many times. The chain recombines TRBV6-1 with TRBJ2-4; D may be TRBD2 (6 bases). The germline V gene encodes CDR1 MNHNS and CDR2 SASEGT. The CDR3 runs to 12 residues. V shed 8 bases and J shed 8 bases, with 13 bases lying between them. The CDR3 here is CASLGLWDIQYF. The CDR3 coding sequence is TGTGCCAGCCTGGGACTTTGGGACATTCAGTACTTC.

This clonotype came up many times. No conserved phenylalanine or tryptophan ends this CDR3, so it is likely a read error. V gene TRBV7-7 combines with J gene TRBJ2-5; no definite D call. Germline V gives CDR1 SSHAT, CDR2 FNYEAQ (reference sequence). There are 13 residues in the CDR3. CDR3 bases: TGTGCTAGCAGCTTAGGTTGGGAAGAGACCCAGTACTTA. This translates into CASSLGWEETQYL.

This sequence joins TRBV7-6 and TRBJ2-5; 8 nucleotides match TRBD2. Trimming took 3 bases from V and 11 from J; bases not matched to a gene: 26. Germline V gene lookup returns CDR1 SGHVS and CDR2 FNYEAQ. The CDR3 contains 19 residues. The CDR3 region has the DNA TGTGCCAGCAGCTTGGATCCGGCCATCGCGGGGGGAGCCAAAGACACTCAGTACTTC. Amino acids: CASSLDPAIAGGAKDTQYF.

To note about this clonotype: The junction differs from germline at one of its ends, possibly a read error. The gene calls are TRBV7-2 and TRBJ2-3; either TRBD1 or TRBD2 may supply D (5 bases each). The CDR3 runs to 16 residues. Germline lookup yields CDR1 SGHTA and CDR2 FQGNSA. The CDR3 bases are TGTGCCAGCAGCCCACCGGGGCTGAGAGGCACAAATACGCAGTATTTC. This sequence encodes CASSPPGLRGTNTQYF.

This clonotype is termed medium-sized. The chain has TRBV7-3 and TRBJ2-1; 9 bases align to TRBD2. Trimming took 1 base from V and 8 from J; bases not matched to a gene: 9. In germline, CDR1 is SGHTA, CDR2 FQGTGA. The CDR3 runs 16 residues. The CDR3 spells CASSLKLSSGIDEQFF. The CDR3 DNA sequence: TGTGCCAGCAGCTTAAAGTTGTCTAGCGGGATCGATGAGCAGTTCTTC.

The V gene is TRBV6-1, the J gene TRBJ1-3; weak D call: TRBD1 (6 bases). Germline V CDR1 and CDR2: MNHNS, SASEGT. Trimming pared 5 bases from V and 4 bases from J, leaving 12 bases between. There are 14 residues in the CDR3. The CDR3 bases are TGTGCCAGCAGTCCACGACAGGTGGGAAACACCATATATTTT. Amino acid sequence: CASSPRQVGNTIYF.

The genes are TRBV18 and TRBJ2-1, with D hard to call. This CDR3 contains 13 residues. Per the germline V gene, CDR1 is KGHSH and CDR2 is LQKENI. Trimming cost V 3 bases and J 13 bases, with 16 bases left between them. The CDR3 sequence is CASSPLTQETQFF. DNA for the CDR3: TGTGCCAGCTCACCTCTGACCCAAGAGACCCAGTTCTTC.

By frequency in the sample, this clonotype is medium-sized. The rearrangement joins TRBV7-2 to TRBJ2-3; D ambiguous. Looked up from germline, CDR1 is SGHTA and CDR2 is FQGNSA. V dropped 7 bases and J dropped 4 bases, with 18 bases sitting between them. CDR3 length: 15 amino acids. CDR3 in amino acids: CASTLGLGLADTQYF. The CDR3 bases are TGTGCCAGCACCCTGGGATTGGGTCTAGCAGATACGCAGTATTTT.

This clonotype was seen many times. The chain joins TRBV25-1 to TRBJ2-7, with TRBD1 identical over 7 bases. The V segment lost 6 bases and the J segment 7 bases; nucleotides outside the gene matches: 12. The germline V gene has CDR1 MGHDK and CDR2 SYGVNS. This CDR3 spans 14 amino acids. The CDR3 DNA reads TGTGCCAGCAGGGGTACAGGGGCCCTCGGGGAGCAGTACTTC. This sequence encodes CASRGTGALGEQYF.

V is TRBV7-2 and J is TRBJ2-3, with D perhaps TRBD2 (5 bases). The germline V gene encodes CDR1 SGHTA and CDR2 FQGNSA. Trimming removed 7 bases at V and 11 bases at J, with 25 bases between. The CDR3 has 15 amino acids. CDR3 region: CASTTRGMSTGEQYF. CDR3 nucleotide sequence: TGTGCCAGCACCACTCGCGGTATGAGCACCGGGGAGCAGTATTTT.

This chain connects TRBV29-1 to TRBJ2-3; 12 positions match TRBD2. V was pared by 3 bases and J by 7 bases, with 8 bases of the junction left unmatched. Per the germline V gene, CDR1 is SQVTM and CDR2 is ANQGSEA. The CDR3 extends over 15 amino acids. For the CDR3, the DNA is TGCAGCGTTGACCCGACTAGCGGGAGATCTTATACGCAGTATTTT. Translation: CSVDPTSGRSYTQYF.

This clonotype was recorded once. An end of the junction differs from the germline gene, which may be a read error. This rearrangement joins TRBV7-6 to TRBJ2-5; D might be TRBD1 or TRBD2, each matching 6 bases. Germline-derived CDR1 and CDR2 are SGHVS and FNYEAQ. The CDR3 totals 19 residues. DNA of the CDR3: TGTGCCAGCAGCTTGGATCCGCGGCTCGGGGGCGGAGCCCAAGACACCCAGTACTTC. Translated, it gives CASSLDPRLGGGAQDTQYF.